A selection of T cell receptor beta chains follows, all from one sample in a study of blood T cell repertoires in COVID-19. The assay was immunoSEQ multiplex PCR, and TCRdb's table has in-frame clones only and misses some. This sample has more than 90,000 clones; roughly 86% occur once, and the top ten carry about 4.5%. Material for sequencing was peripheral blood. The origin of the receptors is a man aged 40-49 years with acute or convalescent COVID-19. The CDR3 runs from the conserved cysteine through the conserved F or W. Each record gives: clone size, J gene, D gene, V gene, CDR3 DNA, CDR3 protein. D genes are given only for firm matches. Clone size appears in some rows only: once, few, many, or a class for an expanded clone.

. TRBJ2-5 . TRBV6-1 TGTGCCAGCCGTGCCTCAGGGGTTTTCTCATCAGAGACCCAGTACTTC CASRASGVFSSETQYF
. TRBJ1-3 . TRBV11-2 TGTGCCAGCAGCTTGCATACAGGGTTTGGAAACACCATATATTTT CASSLHTGFGNTIYF
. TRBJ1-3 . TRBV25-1 TGTGCCAGCACCACGGGATCTCACTCTGGAAACACCATATATTTT CASTTGSHSGNTIYF
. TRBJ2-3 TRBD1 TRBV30 TGTGCCTGGAGCGGACAGGGAATCGATACGCAGTATTTT CAWSGQGIDTQYF
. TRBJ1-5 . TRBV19 TGTGCCAGTAGTATGCGAGGGGGAAGCAATCAGCCCCAGCATTTT CASSMRGGSNQPQHF
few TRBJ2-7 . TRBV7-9 TGTGCCAGCAGCGCGACGACAGGACCCTCCTACGAGCAGTACTTC CASSATTGPSYEQYF
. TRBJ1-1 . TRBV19 TGTGCCAGTAGTCCGACCCAGGCCAACACTGAAGCTTTCTTT CASSPTQANTEAFF
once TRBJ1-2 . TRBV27 TGTGCCAGCAGTCCCAGTACAGGGTATGGCTACACCTTC CASSPSTGYGYTF
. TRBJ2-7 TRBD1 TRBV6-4 TGTGCCAGCAGTGTCGGACAGGGTGCCTACGAGCAGTACTTC CASSVGQGAYEQYF
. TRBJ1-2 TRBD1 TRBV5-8 TGTGCCAGCAGGATGACAGGGAACTATGGCTACACCTTC CASRMTGNYGYTF
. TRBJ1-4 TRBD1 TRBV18 TGTGCCAGCTCACCCTTACAACAGGGGAGTGTTGAAAAACTGTTTTTT CASSPLQQGSVEKLFF
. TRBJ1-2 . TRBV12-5 TGTGCTAGTGGTTTTGGAGAGAACTATGGCTACACCTTC CASGFGENYGYTF
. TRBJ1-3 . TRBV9 TGTGCCAGCAGCGTAGAGGGAGCTGGAAACACCATATATTTT CASSVEGAGNTIYF
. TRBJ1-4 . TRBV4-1 TGCGCCAGCAGCCAGGCCGGGGGTGATTTAAATGAAAAACTGTTTTTT CASSQAGGDLNEKLFF
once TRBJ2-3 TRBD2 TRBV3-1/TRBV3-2 TGTGCCAGCAGCCGCGGGGGGGCAGCAGATACGCAGTATTTT CASSRGGAADTQYF
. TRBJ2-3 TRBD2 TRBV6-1 TGTGCCAGCAGTGAATTTCACCGTAGCGGGGGCACAGATACGCAGTATTTT CASSEFHRSGGTDTQYF
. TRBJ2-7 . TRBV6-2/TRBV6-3 TGTGCCAGCAGTTACATGCAGTACGAGCAGTACTTC CASSYMQYEQYF
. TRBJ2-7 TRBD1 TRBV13 TGTGCCAGCAGCCCTGTCGGGACAGGGGTAGTGGGATCCTACGAGCAGTACTTC CASSPVGTGVVGSYEQYF
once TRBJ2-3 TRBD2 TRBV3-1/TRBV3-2 TGTGCCAGCAGTACGGGAGGGACTAGCGGGACCAATACGCAGTATTTT CASSTGGTSGTNTQYF
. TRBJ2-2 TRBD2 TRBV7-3 TGTGCCAGCAGCTACCCGGGACTAGCGGCTACCGGGGAGCTGTTTTTT CASSYPGLAATGELFF
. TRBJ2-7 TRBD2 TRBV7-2 TGTGCCAGCAGCTTAGAAGGGACTAGCTACTACGAGCAGTACTTC CASSLEGTSYYEQYF
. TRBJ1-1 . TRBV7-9 TGTGCCAGCAGCTTAGTAATATCCGGCTACGGCCTAGCTGAAGCTTTCTTT CASSLVISGYGLAEAFF
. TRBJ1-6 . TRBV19 TGTGCCAGTAGAGGGGACAAAAATTCACCCCTCCACTTT CASRGDKNSPLHF
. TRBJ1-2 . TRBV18 TGTGCCAGCTCAGTGAACAGGGAAGGAAGGGGCTACACCTTC CASSVNREGRGYTF
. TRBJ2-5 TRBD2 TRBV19 TGTGCCAGTAGTATTCCAGCGGGGGGACTCCAAGAGACCCAGTACTTC CASSIPAGGLQETQYF
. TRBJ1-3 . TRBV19 TGTGCCAGCGGGAGGGGAAGTGGAAACACCATATATTTT CASGRGSGNTIYF
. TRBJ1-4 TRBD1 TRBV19 TGTGCCAGTAGTATATTCGGACAGGGGGGTGAAAAACTGTTTTTT CASSIFGQGGEKLFF
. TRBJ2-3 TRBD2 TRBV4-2 TGTGCCAGCAGCCAAGAGGCGCGGGGGGGCCTTGATACGCAGTATTTT CASSQEARGGLDTQYF
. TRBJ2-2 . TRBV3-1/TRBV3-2 TGTGCCAGCAATCCAGGGCTTGGCACCGGGGAGCTGTTTTTT CASNPGLGTGELFF
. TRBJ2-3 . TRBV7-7 TGTGCCAGCAGCCCCGACTCGTGGGCAGATACGCAGTATTTT CASSPDSWADTQYF
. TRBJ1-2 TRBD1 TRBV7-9 TGTGCCAGCAGCCCCGGGACAGCTTATGGCTACACCTTC CASSPGTAYGYTF
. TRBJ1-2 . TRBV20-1 TGCAGTGCTTCAGGGGTGGAGGGCTACACCTTC CSASGVEGYTF
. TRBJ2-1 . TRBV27 TGTGCCAGCAGTTTTCTCCTAGCACAGATTAATGAGCAGTTCTTC CASSFLLAQINEQFF
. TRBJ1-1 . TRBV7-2 TGTGCCAGCAGCTATGACAAATCGCGGGGTAATGAAGCTTTCTTT CASSYDKSRGNEAFF
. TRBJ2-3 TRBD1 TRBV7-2 TGTGCCAGCAGCTTTTGGGACAGGGTGTTGGTCACAGATACGCAGTATTTT CASSFWDRVLVTDTQYF
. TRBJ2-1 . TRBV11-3 TGTGCCAGCAGCGTCGCTAGTGTCAATGAGCAGTTCTTC CASSVASVNEQFF
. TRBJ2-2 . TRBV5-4 TGTGCCAGCAGTTCTATTCCCCCAACCGGGGAGCTGTTTTTT CASSSIPPTGELFF
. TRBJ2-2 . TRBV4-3 TGCGCCAGCAGCCTTGGGACAAGGAACACCGGGGAGCTGTTTTTT CASSLGTRNTGELFF
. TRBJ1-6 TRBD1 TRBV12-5 TGTGCTAGTGGCCCCCCCGGGACAGGGCGGAATTCACCCCTCCACTTT CASGPPGTGRNSPLHF
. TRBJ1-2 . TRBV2 TGTGCCAGCAGTGAAGGCCAGTATGGCTACACCTTC CASSEGQYGYTF
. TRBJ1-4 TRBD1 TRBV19 TGTGCCACATCGGACAGGAGACTTAATGAAAAACTGTTTTTT CATSDRRLNEKLFF
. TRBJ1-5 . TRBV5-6 TGTGCCAGCAGCCGTGCGGGGGAGAGCAATCAGCCCCAGCATTTT CASSRAGESNQPQHF
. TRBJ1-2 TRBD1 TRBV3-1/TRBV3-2 TGTGCCAGCAGCCTCGGACAGGGGTACTATGGCTACACCTTC CASSLGQGYYGYTF
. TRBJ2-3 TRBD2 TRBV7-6 TGTGCCAGCAGCGGGACTAGCGGGGGGCGCCCGGGAGATACGCAGTATTTT CASSGTSGGRPGDTQYF
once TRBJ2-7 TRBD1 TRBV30 TGTGCCTGTGGACAGGTCTACGAGCAGTACTTC CACGQVYEQYF
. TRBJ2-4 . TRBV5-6 TGTGCCACCTCGCCGAGGATCGGGAGTCCGAAAAACATTCAGTACTTC CATSPRIGSPKNIQYF
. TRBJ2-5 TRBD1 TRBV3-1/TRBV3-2 TGTGCCAGCAGCCAAGCATGGAGACAGGGCGCTCTGGAGACCCAGTACTTC CASSQAWRQGALETQYF
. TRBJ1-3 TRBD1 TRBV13 TGTGCCAGCAGCTTGACACAGGGGGCTAATTTTGGAAACACCATATATTTT CASSLTQGANFGNTIYF
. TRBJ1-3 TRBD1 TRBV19 TGTGCCAGTAGGACGACAGGGCCTGGAAACACCATATATTTT CASRTTGPGNTIYF
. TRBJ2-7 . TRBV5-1 TGCGCCAGCAGCTTGGACTATACCTACGAGCAGTACTTC CASSLDYTYEQYF